One and the same sample provided the 23 T cell receptor beta chains below, sequenced in a study of beta chain features in type 1 diabetes. Notes on the study in general: Patients with Type 1 diabetes showed moderately but significantly shorter TCRB CDR3s in all four CD4+ subsets.

Their recognized antigens are unknown. Expressed TCRB transcripts were sequenced, since all the RNA that had been isolated was reverse transcribed. Assay used: immunoSEQ multiplex PCR; TCRdb lists only in-frame clones, some missing. In the table there are about 240,000 clones, more than 11% of which are singletons. What was sequenced was naive CD4+ T cells from blood. These TCRs come from a young man with type 1 diabetes.

The rearrangement joins TRBV28 to TRBJ2-7, with 7 bases fitting TRBD1. The V and J ends lost 6 bases and 0 bases, in that order; junction bases with no gene match: 8. CDR3 size: 15 residues. Germline V lookup: CDR1 MDHEN, CDR2 SYDVKM. This CDR3 reads CASSPLDRSSYEQYF. For the CDR3, the DNA is TGTGCCAGCAGCCCCTTGGACAGGAGCTCCTACGAGCAGTACTTC.

This clone came up a few times. J is TRBJ2-2 and V is TRBV10-1; D not resolved. V was shortened by 8 bases and J by 1 base, with 11 bases between the two germline ends. Germline assignment: CDR1 WNHNN and CDR2 SYGVQD (reference sequence). The CDR3 runs 14 residues. CDR3: CASGPPGNTGELFF. The DNA of the CDR3 is TGCGCCAGCGGGCCCCCCGGGAACACCGGGGAGCTGTTTTTT.

The chain couples TRBV5-1 to TRBJ2-3; 9 positions match TRBD2. The CDR3 spans 14 residues. CDR1 and CDR2 (germline): SGHRS, YFSETQ. With V trimmed by 6 bases and J by 2 bases, 4 bases remained unmatched. CDR3 region: CASKSGGSTDTQYF. Here the CDR3 DNA reads TGCGCCAGCAAAAGCGGGGGGTCCACAGATACGCAGTATTTT.

The V and J genes are TRBV19 and TRBJ2-1; D is unclear. This CDR3 comprises 12 residues. V was cut by 3 bases and J by 7 bases, with 7 bases left in between. Germline loops: CDR1 LNHDA, CDR2 SQIVND (reference sequence). The CDR3, as DNA: TGTGCCAGTAGTATCGAGGTTAATGAGCAGTTCTTC. Its protein is CASSIEVNEQFF.

Only a few counts were recorded for this clone. This chain joins TRBV6-6 and TRBJ1-2; 9 bases agree with TRBD1. After removal of 5 bases from V and 7 bases from J, the junction contained 8 bases not matched to a gene. The CDR3 is made up of 14 amino acids. Germline V gene data show CDR1 as MNHNY and CDR2 as SVGAGI (reference sequence). CDR3 sequence reads: CASSGDREAGGYTF. In nucleotides, the CDR3 is TGTGCCAGCAGTGGGGACAGGGAAGCAGGTGGCTACACCTTC.

The J gene is TRBJ2-5, the V gene TRBV7-9; 8 nucleotides align to TRBD2. Germline V gene sequence: CDR1 SEHNR, CDR2 FQNEAQ (reference sequence). Trimming cost V 6 bases and J 5 bases; bases outside gene matches: 8. The CDR3 runs 14 residues. The CDR3 bases are TGTGCCAGCAGTCGAAGCGGGGGCGGCGAGACCCAGTACTTC. Translating it yields CASSRSGGGETQYF.

The chain carries TRBV30 and TRBJ1-5; D remains ambiguous. The CDR3 sequence is 14 residues long. Trimming shortened V by 2 bases and J by 4 bases, and 12 bases separated the two germline ends. Germline V CDR1 and CDR2: GTSNPN, SVGIG (reference sequence). The CDR3 DNA is TGTGCCTGGAGTCCCCCCTGGCCGAATCAGCCCCAGCATTTT. Its translation is CAWSPPWPNQPQHF.

The chain carries TRBV6-4 and TRBJ1-2; D gene uncertain. V shed 6 bases and J shed 7 bases, with 18 bases lying between them. CDR3 length: 14 amino acids. In germline, CDR1 is MRHNA, CDR2 SNTAGT. CDR3 sequence reads: CASRGSAGLGGYTF. The CDR3 DNA reads as TGTGCCAGCAGGGGCAGCGCGGGGTTAGGTGGCTACACCTTC.

The V gene is TRBV27, the J gene TRBJ1-5, with 10 bases matching TRBD1. V lost 2 bases to trimming and J lost 1 base; unmatched junction nucleotides: 2. This CDR3 has 16 amino acids. Germline CDR1 MNHEY, CDR2 SMNVEV (reference sequence). CDR3 amino acids: CASSLLGQGSNQPQHF. Written as DNA, the CDR3 is TGTGCCAGCAGTTTACTGGGACAGGGGAGCAATCAGCCCCAGCATTTT.

This clone has just a few counts. Compared with germline, one end of the junction differs, possibly owing to a read error. The genes are TRBV25-1 and TRBJ1-5; a possible D gene is TRBD1 (5 bases). The CDR3 has 12 residues. From germline, CDR1 is MGHDK and CDR2 SYGVNS. The CDR3 sequence is CASSDPPQDGYF. For the CDR3, the DNA is TGTGCCAGCAGTGACCCCCCACAGGACGGCTATTTT.

This clone was detected ten times or more. This chain connects TRBV14 to TRBJ2-5; D not certain. Germline loops: CDR1 SGHDN, CDR2 FVKESK. The CDR3 length is 16 residues. V lost 0 bases, J lost 0 bases, and 11 bases lay in between. The CDR3 protein is CASSQDRQAYQETQYF. The CDR3 region has the DNA TGTGCCAGCAGCCAAGATCGGCAGGCGTACCAAGAGACCCAGTACTTC.

Only a few counts were recorded for this clone. The chain uses TRBV30 and TRBJ1-2; D possibly corresponds to TRBD1 (5 bases). Germline loops: CDR1 GTSNPN, CDR2 SVGIG (reference sequence). The CDR3 covers 13 residues. The V and J ends lost 5 bases and 4 bases respectively, with 14 bases between them. Here the CDR3 reads CAWGGGGPYGYTF. DNA of the CDR3: TGTGCCTGGGGTGGCGGGGGTCCCTATGGCTACACCTTC. The complete variable domain, with remaining parts taken from reference TRBV30 and TRBJ1-2, reads SQTIHQWPATLVQPVGSPLSLECTVEGTSNPNLYWYRQAAGRGLQLLFYSVGIGQISSEVPQNLSASRPQDRQFILSSKKLLLSDSGFYLCAWGGGGPYGYTFGSGTRLTVV.

The gene calls are TRBV7-2 and TRBJ1-2; TRBD1 matches at 8 bases. This CDR3 comprises 13 residues. CDR1 is SGHTA and CDR2 is FQGNSA in the germline V gene. V shed 6 bases, J shed 3 bases, and the junction held 3 bases outside the gene matches. The CDR3 here is CASRRTGYYGYTF. The CDR3 bases are TGTGCCAGCAGACGGACAGGGTACTATGGCTACACCTTC.

This clone was observed a handful of times. V usage is TRBV11-1 and J usage is TRBJ2-5; 8 positions agree with TRBD2. CDR3 size: 15 residues. The ends lost 3 bases at V and 1 base at J; junction bases unmatched: 4. Looked up from germline, CDR1 is SGHAT and CDR2 is FQDESV (reference sequence). CDR3 region: CASSFREGIQETQYF. The DNA for the CDR3 is TGTGCCAGCAGCTTCCGGGAGGGGATCCAAGAGACCCAGTACTTC.

The V and J genes are TRBV4-1 and TRBJ2-3; D gene uncertain. Trimming removed 1 base from V and 0 bases from J, with 8 bases in between. CDR3 length: 15 amino acids. From germline, CDR1 is MGHRA and CDR2 YSYEKL. The CDR3 nucleotides are TGCGCCAGCAGCCAAGTTTGGCAGAGCACAGATACGCAGTATTTT. This gives the protein CASSQVWQSTDTQYF.

The chain uses TRBV28 and TRBJ2-1, with D possibly being TRBD1 (5 bases). The CDR3 runs to 13 residues. Germline CDR1 MDHEN, CDR2 SYDVKM. V lost 5 bases, J lost 5 bases, and 10 bases lay in between. The CDR3 region is CASSRTKNNEQFF. For the CDR3, the DNA is TGTGCCAGCAGTCGGACAAAGAACAATGAGCAGTTCTTC. Looking up the rest from reference TRBV28 and TRBJ2-1 gives the full variable domain: DVKVTQSSRYLVKRTGEKVFLECVQDMDHENMFWYRQDPGLGLRLIYFSYDVKMKEKGDIPEGYSVSREKKERFSLILESASTNQTSMYLCASSRTKNNEQFFGPGTRLTVL.

This clone was detected a few times. For the CDR3, the DNA is TGTGCCAGCAGCTTGGTCCCGGGGGTTGATACGCAGTATTTT. This translates into CASSLVPGVDTQYF. The rearrangement uses TRBV7-9 and TRBJ2-3, with a tentative D call TRBD2 (6 bases). V was pared by 3 bases and J by 6 bases, with 13 bases between. Germline CDR1 SEHNR, CDR2 FQNEAQ (reference sequence). This CDR3 region has 14 residues.

The V gene is TRBV2, the J gene TRBJ1-5; no clear D. Trimming removed 4 bases at V and 2 bases at J, with 12 bases between. Per germline, CDR1 SNHLY and CDR2 FYNNEI. The CDR3 covers 15 residues. The CDR3 nucleotides read TGTGCCAGCAGTGTTGAACCAACAGGCAATCAGCCCCAGCATTTT. It specifies CASSVEPTGNQPQHF.

This chain connects TRBV11-2 to TRBJ2-2, with 13 bases that match TRBD2. V shed 4 bases, J shed 3 bases, and the junction held 5 bases outside the gene matches. Germline CDR1 SGHAT, CDR2 FQNNGV. This CDR3 has 17 amino acids. The CDR3 DNA sequence: TGTGCCAGCAGCTACTTGACTAGCGGGAGGTACACCGGGGAGCTGTTTTTT. Translation gives CASSYLTSGRYTGELFF.

This clone was detected only a few times. The chain carries TRBV6-5 and TRBJ2-7; 11 nucleotides line up with TRBD1. Germline V gene lookup returns CDR1 MNHEY and CDR2 SVGAGI. The J segment lost 2 bases and the V segment lost 2 bases, leaving 2 bases of the junction unmatched. The CDR3 loop spans 15 amino acids. CDR3 DNA: TGTGCCAGCAGTTACAGGGGACAGGGGGCCTACGAGCAGTACTTC. Protein: CASSYRGQGAYEQYF.

The V and J genes are TRBV9 and TRBJ2-2, with no clear D. The CDR3 is 13 residues long. Trimming took 0 bases from V and 7 from J, leaving 7 bases between them. Per the germline V gene, CDR1 is SGDLS and CDR2 is YYNGEE. The CDR3: CASSVAPFGELFF. CDR3 DNA sequence: TGTGCCAGCAGCGTAGCCCCGTTCGGGGAGCTGTTTTTT.

The rearrangement uses TRBV30 and TRBJ1-2; TRBD1 agrees at 7 bases. This CDR3 has 14 residues. Trimming took 2 bases from V and 3 from J; bases not matched to a gene: 6. CDR1 is GTSNPN, CDR2 SVGIG, per germline (reference sequence). Here the CDR3 DNA reads TGTGCCTGGAGTAAACGGGACAGAGACTATGGCTACACCTTC. Its translation is CAWSKRDRDYGYTF.

This clone was seen a handful of times. The V call is TRBV2, the J call TRBJ2-7; the D gene is possibly TRBD1 (6 bases). The CDR3 loop spans 12 amino acids. The V and J ends lost 10 bases and 2 bases respectively, with 12 bases between them. Germline-derived CDR1 and CDR2 are SNHLY and FYNNEI. CDR3 DNA sequence: TGTGCCACCCTGACAGGCACCTACGAGCAGTACTTC. This sequence encodes CATLTGTYEQYF. Full variable domain (missing parts from reference TRBV2 and TRBJ2-7): EPEVTQTPSHQVTQMGQEVILRCVPISNHLYFYWYRQILGQKVEFLVSFYNNEISEKSEIFDDQFSVERPDGSNFTLKIRSTKLEDSAMYFCATLTGTYEQYFGPGTRLTVT.